This entry concerns a single T cell receptor (beta chain). Its antigen is not known. The V gene lost 3 bases and the J gene lost 4 bases, with 11 bases spanning the gap. The CDR3 has 14 residues. In germline, CDR1 is SGDLS, CDR2 YYNGEE. This entry comes from a study of blood T cells in healthy people across ages. Study-level findings and limits: Without sorted subsets, naive and antigen-experienced compartments could not be conclusively compared.

It was with a sample-barcoded 5' primer and a J-beta primer mix that a second PCR of roughly 6 to 11 cycles was run. Sequencing recovered at least 2.5 million CDR3-containing paired-end reads from each sample. TCRdb independently ran MiXCR on the 5' RACE reads; one entry per CDR3 protein. The repertoire holds 1.8 million or so distinct CDR3 sequences, roughly two fifths seen once, with around 23% in the top ten. Each donor was a healthy Caucasian individual from Russia, aged roughly 6 to 90. Each individual donor underwent a draw of about 11 milliliters of peripheral blood. Material for sequencing was blood. The origin of this receptor is a human donor in good health. The V gene is TRBV9, the J gene TRBJ1-3, with D unclear. The CDR3 here is CASSGPRPGNTIYF. CDR3 in DNA: TGTGCCAGCAGCGGACCAAGGCCGGGAAACACCATATATTTT.